A single sample gave rise to the 22 T cell receptor beta chains below, sequenced in a study of blood T cell repertoires in COVID-19. Generated by immunoSEQ multiplex PCR, the TCRdb table keeps only in-frame clones and is missing some. The top ten hold approximately 3.5% of the sample, which has about 140,000 clones, 75% to 85% seen once. What was sequenced was peripheral blood. These receptors all stem from a man between 65 and 85 years old who had recovered from COVID-19.

J is TRBJ1-5 and V is TRBV9, with no clear D. The CDR3 totals 18 residues. The V end lost 3 bases, the J end lost 6 bases, and 25 bases lay between the germline ends. Germline V gene sequence: CDR1 SGDLS, CDR2 YYNGEE. CDR3 sequence: CASSAPSEDSERVQPQHF. CDR3 in DNA: TGTGCCAGCAGCGCCCCTAGCGAGGACTCCGAGCGGGTTCAGCCCCAGCATTTT.

This chain joins TRBV11-3 and TRBJ2-5; 7 positions match TRBD1. From germline, CDR1 is SGHNT and CDR2 YENEEA. The CDR3 contains 15 residues. V lost 5 bases and J lost 2; bases outside the gene matches: 8. The CDR3 is CASSKMTGSQETQYF. In nucleotides, the CDR3 is TGTGCCAGCAGCAAAATGACAGGGTCACAAGAGACCCAGTACTTC.

The rearrangement links TRBV21-1 to TRBJ1-5; the tabulated D call, TRBD1, remains unverified against the DNA. TRBV21-1 is annotated as a pseudogene. This CDR3 has 15 amino acids. The CDR3 region is CASSKEQQGPRPQHF. DNA for the CDR3: TGTGCCAGCAGCAAAGAGCAACAGGGACCTCGCCCCCAGCATTTT.

The chain has TRBV2 and TRBJ1-2, with D possibly matching TRBD1 (6 bases). Germline CDR1 SNHLY, CDR2 FYNNEI. This CDR3 comprises 14 residues. V was cut by 1 base and J by 8 bases, with 14 bases left in between. The chain's CDR3 is CASSEEGRGSGYTF. As DNA, the CDR3 is TGTGCCAGCAGTGAAGAGGGCAGGGGTTCCGGCTACACCTTC.

This chain connects TRBV7-2 to TRBJ2-5; 10 nucleotides agree with TRBD2. In germline, CDR1 is SGHTA, CDR2 FQGNSA. This CDR3 spans 14 amino acids. J gave up 5 bases and V 5 bases, and 5 bases lay outside the gene matches. The CDR3 is CASSPLAGVETQYF. CDR3 DNA sequence: TGTGCCAGCAGCCCTCTAGCGGGAGTTGAGACCCAGTACTTC.

The sample holds one count of this clone. V is TRBV24-1 and J is TRBJ1-5; D is unresolved. CDR1 and CDR2 (germline): KGHDR, SFDVKD. This CDR3 spans 14 amino acids. Trimming cost V 4 bases and J 0 bases, with 6 bases left between them. In DNA, the CDR3 is TGTGCCACCAGTGACCGTTTTAGCAATCAGCCCCAGCATTTT. Its translation is CATSDRFSNQPQHF.

With respect to this clone: A much more abundant neighbour one base away suggests this may be a read error. CDR3 loop: CASSPGDYGYTF. DNA for the CDR3: TGTGCCAGCAGCCCCGGGGACTATGGCTACACCTTC. The V and J genes are TRBV3-1 (or the pseudogene TRBV3-2) and TRBJ1-2; no reliable D call. Looked up from germline, CDR1 is LGHDT and CDR2 is YNNKEL (reference sequence). This CDR3 region has 12 residues. V lost 4 bases to trimming and J lost 3 bases, with 6 bases between them.

This clone was recorded once. The chain carries TRBV6-1 and TRBJ1-2, with D perhaps TRBD1 (5 bases). The CDR3 is 14 residues long. V shed 5 bases and J shed 6 bases, with 16 bases lying between them. Looked up from germline, CDR1 is MNHNS and CDR2 is SASEGT. The chain's CDR3 is CASSLAGGEHGYTF. The CDR3, as DNA: TGTGCCAGCAGTCTCGCCGGGGGGGAGCATGGCTACACCTTC.

This clone was recorded many times. The rearrangement uses TRBV19 and TRBJ2-7; 9 positions agree with TRBD1. Germline CDR1 is LNHDA and CDR2 is SQIVND (reference sequence). The trim removed 4 bases at V and 6 bases at J, leaving 4 bases unmatched. The CDR3 is 13 amino acids. As DNA, the CDR3 is TGTGCCAGTAGTAGGGACAGGGAGTTCGAGCAGTACTTC. The encoded protein is CASSRDREFEQYF.

This chain links TRBV24-1 with TRBJ2-1; 11 bases map to TRBD2. This CDR3 spans 16 amino acids. V lost 6 bases, J lost 3 bases, and 6 bases stayed unmatched. From germline, CDR1 is KGHDR and CDR2 SFDVKD. CDR3 protein: CATSPGTSGYYNEQFF. In nucleotides, the CDR3 is TGTGCCACCAGTCCGGGGACTAGCGGTTACTACAATGAGCAGTTCTTC.

This rearrangement joins TRBV5-1 to TRBJ1-4; maybe TRBD1 (5 bases). V was trimmed by 0 bases and J by 7 bases, leaving 13 bases between them. The length of the CDR3 is 15 residues. Germline CDR1 SGHRS, CDR2 YFSETQ. Written as DNA, the CDR3 is TGCGCCAGCAGCTTGGTTGCAGGGCGGGGTGAAAAACTGTTTTTT. This translates into CASSLVAGRGEKLFF.

V and J are TRBV12-3 or TRBV12-4 and TRBJ2-7, with a possible D match to TRBD2 (5 bases). The CDR3 consists of 12 residues. V gave up 4 bases and J gave up 3 bases, with 7 bases separating them. The chain's CDR3 is CASSSGFYEQYF. CDR3 nucleotide sequence: TGTGCCAGCAGTTCGGGGTTCTACGAGCAGTACTTC.

CDR3 bases: TGTGCCAGCAGCTTCTATAGCGGGAGGGACAAGCGAGTATACGAGCAGTACTTC. Its protein product is CASSFYSGRDKRVYEQYF. The chain carries TRBV11-2 and TRBJ2-7; 11 nucleotides match TRBD2. From germline, CDR1 is SGHAT and CDR2 FQNNGV. J was trimmed by 4 bases and V by 3 bases; bases with no gene match: 14. The CDR3 runs 18 residues. Using reference TRBV11-2 and TRBJ2-7 for the parts outside the CDR3, the full variable domain is EAGVAQSPRYKIIEKRQSVAFWCNPISGHATLYWYQQILGQGPKLLIQFQNNGVVDDSQLPKDRFSAERLKGVDSTLKIQPAKLEDSAVYLCASSFYSGRDKRVYEQYFGPGTRLTVT.

The rearrangement uses TRBV19 and TRBJ2-1; 10 nucleotides match TRBD2. Germline-derived CDR1 and CDR2 are LNHDA and SQIVND (reference sequence). Trimming removed 4 bases from V and 12 bases from J; junction bases left unmatched: 18. The CDR3 sequence is 17 residues long. The CDR3 bases are TGTGCCAGTAGTAATATTGCTGAGGCTAGCGGGAGTTATCGGCAGTTCTTC. Translating it yields CASSNIAEASGSYRQFF.

This clone is classed as medium-sized. This sequence joins TRBV4-1 and TRBJ2-1; weak D call: TRBD2 (5 bases). The V end lost 5 bases, the J end lost 1 base, and 15 bases lay between the germline ends. CDR1 is MGHRA, CDR2 YSYEKL, per germline. There are 16 residues in the CDR3. CDR3 in DNA: TGCGCCAGCAGCAAATCCGGGAAACCTTCCTACAATGAGCAGTTCTTC. It specifies CASSKSGKPSYNEQFF.

V gene TRBV30 combines with J gene TRBJ1-2; unclear D gene. Trimming left V 0 bases short and J 1 base short, with 12 bases between. Germline V gene lookup returns CDR1 GTSNPN and CDR2 SVGIG (reference sequence). The CDR3 spans 15 residues. The CDR3 loop reads CAWSVRRSVNYGYTF. The CDR3 nucleotides are TGTGCCTGGAGTGTAAGGAGGTCAGTTAACTATGGCTACACCTTC. Filled out from reference TRBV30 and TRBJ1-2, the complete variable domain reads SQTIHQWPATLVQPVGSPLSLECTVEGTSNPNLYWYRQAAGRGLQLLFYSVGIGQISSEVPQNLSASRPQDRQFILSSKKLLLSDSGFYLCAWSVRRSVNYGYTFGSGTRLTVV.

V usage is TRBV5-6 and J usage is TRBJ1-2; possibly TRBD1 for D (6 bases). Germline V lookup: CDR1 SGHDT, CDR2 YYEEEE. The germline V and J ends were trimmed by 0 bases and 4 bases, with 16 bases remaining between them. The CDR3 totals 16 residues. CDR3 DNA: TGTGCCAGCAGCTTGGGGTGGACAGACCCAACCTATGGCTACACCTTC. Protein sequence: CASSLGWTDPTYGYTF.

This clone was counted a few times. Other nucleotide sequences in the sample specify the same CDR3. The chain combines TRBV11-2 with TRBJ2-4, with D unclear. Germline assignment: CDR1 SGHAT and CDR2 FQNNGV. There are 14 residues in the CDR3. V dropped 6 bases and J dropped 0 bases, with 9 bases sitting between them. The CDR3, as DNA: TGTGCCAGCAGTAGCCGTTTAGCCAAAAACATTCAGTACTTC. It encodes CASSSRLAKNIQYF.

The chain links TRBV5-6 to TRBJ2-1; tentatively, D is TRBD1 (5 bases). Germline-derived CDR1 and CDR2 are SGHDT and YYEEEE. V was cut by 5 bases and J by 4 bases, with 16 bases left in between. The length of the CDR3 is 15 residues. This chain's CDR3 is CASSPYDRRYNEQFF. CDR3 in DNA: TGTGCCAGCAGTCCGTATGACAGAAGATACAATGAGCAGTTCTTC.

The chain recombines TRBV4-1 with TRBJ1-5, with 8 bases identical to TRBD1. J was trimmed by 5 bases and V by 4 bases; bases with no gene match: 10. Germline V CDR1 and CDR2: MGHRA, YSYEKL. This CDR3 is built from 16 residues. The CDR3 nucleotides read TGCGCCAGCAGCCGGACCGGGACAGGAGGGGATCAGCCCCAGCATTTT. Translating gives CASSRTGTGGDQPQHF.

The CDR3, as DNA: TGTGCCAGCTCACCAGGGACAGGGGGGTACAATGAGCAGTTCTTC. Protein sequence: CASSPGTGGYNEQFF. The V call is TRBV18, the J call TRBJ2-1; 11 nucleotides match TRBD1. The CDR3 totals 15 residues. With 2 bases clipped from V and 4 bases from J, the junction kept 1 base outside the gene matches. CDR1 is KGHSH and CDR2 is LQKENI in the germline V gene.

The chain links TRBV5-1 to TRBJ1-1; weak D call: TRBD1 (6 bases). CDR3 length: 14 residues. The V and J ends lost 5 bases and 4 bases respectively, with 15 bases between them. CDR1 is SGHRS, CDR2 YFSETQ, per germline. The CDR3: CASRIRDKGTEAFF. Written as DNA, the CDR3 is TGCGCCAGCAGGATCCGGGACAAAGGCACTGAAGCTTTCTTT.